This record looks at one T cell receptor (beta chain) sequence and its context. No antigen is known for it. This sample stems from a study of cytomegalovirus exposure and HLA in healthy donors. Study conclusions and caveats: The sole available immune exposure information was CMV serostatus. A missense variant in DCLRE1C was later tied to TCR beta V- and J-gene trimming. Reportedly, diagnosis of cytomegalovirus status by the classifier showed high specificity and sensitivity.

V was shortened by 4 bases and J by 1 base, with 17 bases between the two germline ends. Germline V gene sequence: CDR1 MGHRA, CDR2 YSYEKL. This CDR3 has 17 amino acids. Researchers ran the PCR with 60 Vbeta and 13 Jbeta primers. Using immunoSEQ multiplex PCR, the repertoire was profiled, and TCRdb retains in-frame clones only, with some absent. The sample lists about 140,000 clones; around 80% were seen once. While unrecorded immune exposures were likely, the donors were nominally healthy when sampled. This TCR was recovered from a man younger than 30 in good health and CMV-seropositive. The J gene is TRBJ1-3, the V gene TRBV4-1; D remains ambiguous. The source material was PBMCs. This CDR3 is CASSRQQGRVSGNTIYF. As DNA, the CDR3 is TGCGCCAGCAGCCGCCAACAAGGGAGGGTTTCTGGAAACACCATATATTTT.